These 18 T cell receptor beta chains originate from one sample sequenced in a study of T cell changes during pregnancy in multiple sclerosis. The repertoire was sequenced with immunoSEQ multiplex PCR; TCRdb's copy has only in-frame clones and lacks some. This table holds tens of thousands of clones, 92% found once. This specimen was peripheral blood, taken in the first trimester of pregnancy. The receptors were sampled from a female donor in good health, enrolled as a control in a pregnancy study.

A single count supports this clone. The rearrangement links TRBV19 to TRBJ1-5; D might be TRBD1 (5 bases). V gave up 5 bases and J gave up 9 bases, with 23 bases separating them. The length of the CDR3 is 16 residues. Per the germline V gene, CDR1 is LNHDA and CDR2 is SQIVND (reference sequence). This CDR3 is CASSPTAQAAVGPQHF. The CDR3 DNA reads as TGTGCCAGTAGTCCGACGGCACAGGCGGCAGTCGGGCCCCAGCATTTT.

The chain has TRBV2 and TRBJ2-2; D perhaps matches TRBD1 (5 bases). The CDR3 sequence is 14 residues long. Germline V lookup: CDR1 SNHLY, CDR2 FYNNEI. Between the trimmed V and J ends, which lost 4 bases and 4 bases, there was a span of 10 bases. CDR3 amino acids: CASSGQGGTGELFF. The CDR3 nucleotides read TGTGCCAGCAGTGGGCAGGGCGGCACCGGGGAGCTGTTTTTT.

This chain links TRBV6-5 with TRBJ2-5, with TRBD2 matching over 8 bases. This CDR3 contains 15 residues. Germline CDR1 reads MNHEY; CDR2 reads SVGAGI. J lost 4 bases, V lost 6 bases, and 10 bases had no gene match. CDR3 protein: CASSDVTSGGETQYF. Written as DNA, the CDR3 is TGTGCCAGCAGCGACGTGACAAGCGGGGGAGAGACCCAGTACTTC.

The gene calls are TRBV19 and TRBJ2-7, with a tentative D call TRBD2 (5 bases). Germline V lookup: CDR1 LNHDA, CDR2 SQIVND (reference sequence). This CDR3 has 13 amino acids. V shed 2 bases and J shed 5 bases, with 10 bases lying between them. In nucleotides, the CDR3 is TGTGCCAGTAGTATACTTGAGGGTGACGAGCAGTACTTC. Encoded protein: CASSILEGDEQYF.

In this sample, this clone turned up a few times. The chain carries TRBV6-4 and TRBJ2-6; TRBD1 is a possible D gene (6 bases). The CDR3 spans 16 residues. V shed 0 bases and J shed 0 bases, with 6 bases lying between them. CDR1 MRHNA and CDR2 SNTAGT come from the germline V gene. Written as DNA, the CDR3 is TGTGCCAGCAGTGACTCAGGGGGCTCTGGGGCCAACGTCCTGACTTTC. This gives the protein CASSDSGGSGANVLTF.

The CDR3 sequence: CASSTGQGAGEDTQYF. CDR3 DNA sequence: TGTGCCAGCAGCACAGGACAGGGGGCAGGAGAAGATACGCAGTATTTT. This rearrangement joins TRBV7-9 to TRBJ2-3, with 11 bases matching TRBD1. Trimming cost V 5 bases and J 5 bases; bases outside gene matches: 9. The CDR3 runs 16 residues. Germline V gene lookup returns CDR1 SEHNR and CDR2 FQNEAQ (reference sequence).

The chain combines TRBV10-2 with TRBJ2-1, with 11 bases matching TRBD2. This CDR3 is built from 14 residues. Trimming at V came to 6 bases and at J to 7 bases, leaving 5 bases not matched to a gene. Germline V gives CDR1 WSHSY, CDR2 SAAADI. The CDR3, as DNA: TGCGCCAGCAGCCCGGGGACTAGCGGAAATGAGCAGTTCTTC. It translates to CASSPGTSGNEQFF.

The chain's CDR3 is CAISERHSSGNTIYF. The CDR3 nucleotides are TGTGCCATCAGTGAAAGACACAGCTCTGGAAACACCATATATTTT. The J gene is TRBJ1-3, the V gene TRBV10-3, with D uncertain. The V gene's germline CDR1 is ENHRY and CDR2 SYGVKD. This CDR3 is 15 amino acids long. The V gene lost 3 bases and the J gene lost 0 bases, with 9 bases spanning the gap.

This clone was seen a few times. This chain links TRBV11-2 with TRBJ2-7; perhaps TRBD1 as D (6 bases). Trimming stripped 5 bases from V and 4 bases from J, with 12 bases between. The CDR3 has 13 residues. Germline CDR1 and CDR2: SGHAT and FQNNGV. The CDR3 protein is CASSIEQGYEQYF. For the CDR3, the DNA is TGTGCCAGCAGCATCGAACAGGGATACGAGCAGTACTTC.

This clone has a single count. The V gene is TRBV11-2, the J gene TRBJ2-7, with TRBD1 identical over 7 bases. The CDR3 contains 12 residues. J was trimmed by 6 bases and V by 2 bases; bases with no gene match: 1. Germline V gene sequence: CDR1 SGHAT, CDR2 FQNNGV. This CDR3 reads CASSLQGVEQYF. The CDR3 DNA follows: TGTGCCAGCAGCTTACAGGGGGTCGAGCAGTACTTC.

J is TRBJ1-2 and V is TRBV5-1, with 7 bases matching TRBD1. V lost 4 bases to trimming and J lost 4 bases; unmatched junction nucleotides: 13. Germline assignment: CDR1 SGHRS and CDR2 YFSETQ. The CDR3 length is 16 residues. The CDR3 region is CASSPYSGTVSYGYTF. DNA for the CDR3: TGCGCCAGCAGCCCCTATTCCGGGACAGTGAGCTATGGCTACACCTTC.

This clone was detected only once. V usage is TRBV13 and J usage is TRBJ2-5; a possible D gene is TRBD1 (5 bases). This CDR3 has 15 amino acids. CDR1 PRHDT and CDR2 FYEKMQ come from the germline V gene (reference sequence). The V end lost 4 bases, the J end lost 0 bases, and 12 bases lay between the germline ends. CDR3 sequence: CASSWGRSYQETQYF. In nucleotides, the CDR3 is TGTGCCAGCAGCTGGGGCAGATCGTACCAAGAGACCCAGTACTTC.

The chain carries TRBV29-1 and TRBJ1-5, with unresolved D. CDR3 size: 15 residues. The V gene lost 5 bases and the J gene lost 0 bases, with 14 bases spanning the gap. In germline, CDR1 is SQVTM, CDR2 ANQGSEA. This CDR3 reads CSVLESRNSNQPQHF. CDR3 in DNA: TGCAGCGTTTTGGAGTCCCGAAATAGCAATCAGCCCCAGCATTTT.

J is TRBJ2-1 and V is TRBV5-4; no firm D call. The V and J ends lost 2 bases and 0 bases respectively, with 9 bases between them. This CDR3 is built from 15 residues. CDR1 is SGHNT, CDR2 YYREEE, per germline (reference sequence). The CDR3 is CASSFGSASYNEQFF. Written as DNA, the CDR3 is TGTGCCAGCAGCTTTGGCTCTGCCTCCTACAATGAGCAGTTCTTC.

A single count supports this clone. The CDR3 DNA is TGTGCCAGCAGCCCCGTGGCAGGGTCTTGGAATGAGCAGTTCTTC. Translation: CASSPVAGSWNEQFF. The chain combines TRBV7-2 with TRBJ2-1; D may be TRBD1 (5 bases). Germline lookup yields CDR1 SGHTA and CDR2 FQGNSA. CDR3 length: 15 residues. V lost 5 bases and J 7 bases, leaving 18 bases between the germline ends.

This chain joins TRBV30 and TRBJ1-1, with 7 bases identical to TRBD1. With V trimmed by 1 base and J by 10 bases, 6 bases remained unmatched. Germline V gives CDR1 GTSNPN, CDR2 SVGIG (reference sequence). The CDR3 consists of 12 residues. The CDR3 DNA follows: TGTGCCTGGAGTGGTGAGGGGGCGCGAGCTTTCTTT. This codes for CAWSGEGARAFF.

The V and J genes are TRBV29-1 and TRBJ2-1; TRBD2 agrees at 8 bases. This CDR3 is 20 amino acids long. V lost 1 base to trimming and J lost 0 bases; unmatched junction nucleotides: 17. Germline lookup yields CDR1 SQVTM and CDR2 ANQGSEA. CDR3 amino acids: CSVEGGAGGKTRPSYNEQFF. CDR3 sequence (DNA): TGCAGCGTTGAAGGGGGGGCGGGAGGCAAAACCCGACCCTCCTACAATGAGCAGTTCTTC.

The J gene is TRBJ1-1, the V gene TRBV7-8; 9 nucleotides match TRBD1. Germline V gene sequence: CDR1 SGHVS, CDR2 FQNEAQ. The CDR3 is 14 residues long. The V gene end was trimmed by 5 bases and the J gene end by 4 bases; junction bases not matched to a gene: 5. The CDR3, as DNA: TGTGCCAGCAGCCCATTGGGACAGGGCACTGAAGCTTTCTTT. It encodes CASSPLGQGTEAFF.